Sequencing of this T cell receptor beta chain was carried out in a study of T-cell memory formation after mild COVID-19 (dated by TCRdb to the early 2020s). Background on the whole study: Most TCR sequence clusters were specific to one of the two donors. In two donors, T-cell clones that expanded and contracted after mild COVID-19 were followed by sequencing TCRalpha and TCRbeta repertoires longitudinally. Two young, previously healthy adult volunteers made up the cohort, one male and one female. What the authors observed across the whole study: Some responding clones were found in pre-infection memory, which suggests that pre-existing cross-reactive memory T cells took part in the SARS-CoV-2 response. Balanced CD4/CD8 phenotypes were observed for clones contracting from day 15 to 85, whereas a bias towards CD4+ was observed for a second wave of clones expanding from day 15 to 37. Contracting CD4+ clones appeared mostly in the CM and EM memory subsets, whereas CD8+ clones were enriched in EMRA. Whether the second-wave clones peaking on day 37 were SARS-CoV-2 specific was not confirmed. The study covered only two mild cases, and larger cohorts including severe cases with pre-infection samples were considered necessary.

PBMCs were isolated by Ficoll-Paque density gradient centrifugation. Sequencing instrument: Illumina NovaSeq 6000. TCRalpha and TCRbeta cDNA libraries were constructed by 5'RACE with constant-segment primers, with sample barcodes and unique molecular identifiers being introduced. Trizol reagent was used to extract RNA from every sample. Libraries were amplified in two PCR steps, with a second sample barcode and Illumina TruSeq adapters added in the second step. Sequencing of the libraries was done on an Illumina NovaSeq, producing 2 x 150 bp paired-end reads. For the original study's pipeline: Demultiplexing of reads and collapsing into UMI-guided consensus sequences were performed with migec v1.2.7. Using mixcr v2.1.11, UMI consensuses were aligned to TRA and TRB V and J templates and then assembled into clonotypes. A clonotype was counted as expanded or contracted only if both edgeR and NoisET called the change significant, with noise models trained on biological replicates. For edgeR calls, the cutoffs were a false discovery rate-adjusted p below 0.01 and a log2 fold-change threshold of 1. As an exploratory analysis of dynamics, PCA with hierarchical clustering was applied to max-normalized trajectories of the 1000 most abundant clonotypes. The CD4 or CD8 phenotype of responding clones was assigned using the separately sequenced CD4+ and CD8+ repertoires. TCRdb reran the public reads through fastp at Q25 and MiXCR, keeping productive beta chains. Here each entry gathers all rows of one CDR3 protein and keeps the most common genes and DNA. These V and J calls originate from TCRdb's pipeline instead of the authors' own analysis. The sample yields approximately 230,000 distinct CDR3 sequences; 16% were counted once. The ten largest clones take up around 3.4% of the sample.

The CDR3 sequence holds 13 residues, the cysteine and phenylalanine included. The read is trimmed to its CDR3 DNA, 39 bases read in frame from base 1. Trimmed from V: 4 bases; trimmed from J: 3 bases; junction bases lacking a gene match: 0. Via the germline V gene, CDR1 is MNHEY and CDR2 SVGAGI. The table lists this clonotype with many counts. Its antigen target is currently unknown. Per-nucleotide qualities are absent, and no much larger clonotype sits a single base away. The chain employs TRBV6-5 and TRBJ1-1; 9 of the junction bases match TRBD1. The sample comprised PBMCs or a T cell subset sorted from them (not recorded which). The TCR was taken from a man younger than 35 who had mild COVID-19 (a few samples of this study predate the infection). The sample titles of this study are shuffled in the database, so cell type and time point are left out; the donor was told from shared clones. The DNA sequence reads TGTGCCAGCAGTTGGACAGGGGACACTGAAGCTTTCTTT. Its translation reads: CASSWTGDTEAFF.